This T cell receptor beta chain was recorded in a study of T cell changes during pregnancy in multiple sclerosis. This clone was counted once. This CDR3 has 13 residues. Germline CDR1 and CDR2: MNHNS and SASEGT. Between the trimmed V and J ends, which lost 9 bases and 4 bases, there was a span of 10 bases. Sequencing was performed with immunoSEQ multiplex PCR; in TCRdb, only in-frame clones are kept and a portion is missing. The sample has about 50,000 clones; almost 95% are singletons. The sequence was collected from a female donor with multiple sclerosis, enrolled in a pregnancy study. The chain has TRBV6-1 and TRBJ1-6, with a weak D call TRBD1 (5 bases). This material consisted of CD4+ T cells from peripheral blood mononuclear cells, taken in the third trimester of pregnancy. The CDR3 reads CASSGLYNSPLHF. The DNA for the CDR3 is TGTGCCAGTTCGGGACTATATAATTCACCCCTCCACTTT.